This TCR beta chain appears in the sequencing data of a study of monozygotic twins with cystic fibrosis. Study-wide background: Libraries were built from approximately 3 micrograms of fragmented DNA using roughly 15 PCR cycles.

About this clone itself: Its specificity is not known.

CDR3 length: 16 amino acids. With 4 bases clipped from V and 2 bases from J, the junction kept 9 bases outside the gene matches. CDR1 is MNHNS and CDR2 is SASEGT in the germline V gene. Method: immunoSEQ multiplex PCR; TCRdb's copy keeps in-frame clones and lacks some. The sample has tens of thousands of clones, 97% seen once. Findings and caveats of the study: Low clonality (median about 0.0095) suggested a mostly naive repertoire.

J is TRBJ2-5 and V is TRBV6-1; 8 nucleotides match TRBD1. Sequenced material: blood. The sequence came from a girl aged 10 to 17 with cystic fibrosis. The CDR3 nucleotides are TGTGCCAGCAGTGCTCAAACCTACAGGGGGCAAGAGACCCAGTACTTC. This translates into CASSAQTYRGQETQYF.